These T cell receptor beta chains were read from a single sample in a study of early T cells in non-severe SARS-CoV-2 infection. Each CDR3 protein gets one entry after TCRdb re-called the 5' RACE reads with MiXCR. This sample has tens of thousands of distinct CDR3 sequences, with 5.5% to 7% found just once. The material sequenced was whole blood. These TCRs come from an adult who was a healthcare worker with PCR-confirmed SARS-CoV-2 infection or an uninfected control (not recorded which). Each CDR3 is given with its conserved first and last residue.

v_call	j_call	cdr3_aa
TRBV6-2/TRBV6-3	TRBJ2-3	CASSYGQSGADTQYF
TRBV12-3/TRBV12-4	TRBJ2-7	CASSRRTLYEQYF
TRBV7-6	TRBJ2-2	CASSTGQGTGELFF
TRBV6-5	TRBJ2-3	CASSWDSRVDTQYF
TRBV18	TRBJ2-1	CASSPGSLGNNEQFF
TRBV3-1	TRBJ2-2	CASSQEETLSPGELFF
TRBV30	TRBJ2-3	CAWAFGREGTDTQYF
TRBV18	TRBJ2-5	CASSPMGGETQYF
TRBV18	TRBJ2-1	CASSPLGGNEQFF
TRBV7-3	TRBJ2-1	CASSLSGLAGANEQFF
TRBV5-1	TRBJ1-4	CASSPDRDRSEKLFF
TRBV11-2	TRBJ2-1	CASSRGDLAYNEQFF
TRBV6-5	TRBJ1-2	CASSRSEGSGYTF
TRBV7-2	TRBJ2-5	CASSLFAQAETQYF
TRBV20-1	TRBJ2-5	CSATPGGGKETQYF
TRBV6-6	TRBJ2-1	CASSLTREPPHEQFF
TRBV7-9	TRBJ1-2	CASSRTDRPLYGYTF
TRBV30	TRBJ2-1	CAWSGLAGVHEQFF
TRBV27	TRBJ1-4	CASSLRQGFNEKLFF
TRBV29-1	TRBJ2-7	CSVEGQSGYEQYF
TRBV18	TRBJ1-1	CASSPGQLIEAFF